A single T cell receptor (beta chain) is shown here with its context. The data belong to a study of blood T cell repertoires in COVID-19. Trimming removed 5 bases from V and 3 bases from J; junction bases left unmatched: 8. CDR3 length: 15 residues. The V gene's germline CDR1 is MNHEY and CDR2 SMNVEV (reference sequence). Study processing details: Estimated nucleated cell counts came from reference gene primer amplification. Measured with immunoSEQ multiplex PCR; TCRdb has only the in-frame clones, and not every one. The DNA gave D and trimming, while V, J and clone size come from that table. The sample gives approximately 240,000 clones, roughly 91% of which show up once; more than 0.8% is in the top ten.

Source material: peripheral blood. J is TRBJ2-7 and V is TRBV27; 9 bases agree with TRBD1. The clonotype was recovered from a man aged 30 to 45 with COVID-19, enrolled during active disease. DNA of the CDR3: TGTGCCAGCAGTCTGACACAGGGGGCTCTCTACGAGCAGTACTTC. This encodes CASSLTQGALYEQYF.